One sample yielded the 10 T cell receptor beta chains listed below, sequenced in a study of blood T cell repertoires in COVID-19. Repertoires were generated with immunoSEQ multiplex PCR, while TCRdb's copy carries only in-frame clones and drops some. The repertoire holds about 71,000 clones, about nine tenths seen once, with approximately 5% in the top ten. The sample consisted of peripheral blood. The receptors come from a woman between 18 and 29 years old with acute or convalescent COVID-19.

The V and J genes are TRBV2 and TRBJ1-4; the match to TRBD1 covers 9 bases. CDR1 is SNHLY and CDR2 is FYNNEI in the germline V gene. The CDR3 consists of 15 residues. V lost 5 bases, J lost 1 base, and 2 bases stayed unmatched. In DNA, the CDR3 is TGTGCCAGCAGTCGACAGGGGGTAACTAATGAAAAACTGTTTTTT. Its translation: CASSRQGVTNEKLFF.

The chain combines TRBV6-2 or TRBV6-3 with TRBJ2-7, with 10 bases matching TRBD1. There are 15 residues in the CDR3. J lost 5 bases, V lost 5 bases, and 9 bases had no gene match. CDR1 is MNHEY and CDR2 is SVGEGT in the germline V gene. The CDR3 nucleotides are TGTGCCAGCAGTACTTCTCGACAGGGGGCCCACGAGCAGTACTTC. Protein product: CASSTSRQGAHEQYF.

The chain recombines TRBV19 with TRBJ1-5; tentative D call: TRBD1 (5 bases). The CDR3 covers 15 residues. CDR1 and CDR2 (germline): LNHDA, SQIVND (reference sequence). V was cut by 6 bases and J by 0 bases, with 12 bases left in between. Here the CDR3 DNA reads TGTGCCAGTAGAAGGGGCACTCATAGCAATCAGCCCCAGCATTTT. Translation gives CASRRGTHSNQPQHF.

This clone was detected only once. The CDR3 region has the DNA TGTGCCAGCAGTGAAGCAGGCAGGCCGCAGGGCGAGCAGTACTTC. It specifies CASSEAGRPQGEQYF. The chain carries TRBV2 and TRBJ2-7, with D perhaps matching TRBD1 (5 bases). Germline CDR1 reads SNHLY; CDR2 reads FYNNEI. CDR3 length: 15 residues. V was cut by 0 bases and J by 6 bases, with 15 bases left in between.

The CDR3 nucleotides are TGTGCCACCAGCAGACCCGGGGGACAGGGGAACGGGGAGCTGTTTTTT. Translating it yields CATSRPGGQGNGELFF. V usage is TRBV15 and J usage is TRBJ2-2, with 10 positions matching TRBD1. Germline assignment: CDR1 LNHNV and CDR2 YYDKDF (reference sequence). CDR3 length equals 16 residues. The junction had 7 bases not matched to a gene; V was cut back by 2 bases and J by 7 bases.

The chain recombines TRBV2 with TRBJ2-6; weak D call: TRBD1 (5 bases). This CDR3 has 15 amino acids. V was pared by 0 bases and J by 2 bases, with 5 bases between. Germline values: CDR1 SNHLY, CDR2 FYNNEI. For the CDR3, the DNA is TGTGCCAGCAGTGAAGCCAGGGCTGGGGCCAACGTCCTGACTTTC. Amino acid sequence: CASSEARAGANVLTF.

The chain recombines TRBV6-5 with TRBJ2-1, with 7 bases matching TRBD2. The CDR3 consists of 16 residues. The germline gives CDR1 MNHEY, CDR2 SVGAGI. J gave up 9 bases and V 0 bases, and 11 bases lay outside the gene matches. CDR3 sequence reads: CASSYSLVGLAGEQFF. The CDR3 region has the DNA TGTGCCAGCAGTTACTCCCTGGTGGGATTAGCGGGTGAGCAGTTCTTC.

This clone ranks as medium-sized. The J gene is TRBJ2-1, the V gene TRBV14; 9 positions match TRBD2. This CDR3 region has 17 residues. V shed 0 bases, J shed 3 bases, and the junction held 6 bases outside the gene matches. Germline CDR1 SGHDN, CDR2 FVKESK. DNA for the CDR3: TGTGCCAGCAGCCAAGATGGCGGACTAGCGTACTACAATGAGCAGTTCTTC. Translation: CASSQDGGLAYYNEQFF.

In this sample, this clone turned up once. This chain links TRBV6-2 or TRBV6-3 with TRBJ1-4; no firm D call. This CDR3 spans 13 amino acids. Germline V gene data show CDR1 as MNHEY and CDR2 as SVGEGT. The V and J ends lost 4 bases and 5 bases respectively, with 8 bases between them. CDR3 bases: TGTGCCAGCAGTTCGTCGGAGAATGAAAAACTGTTTTTT. Its protein is CASSSSENEKLFF.

The gene calls are TRBV20-1 and TRBJ2-1; no clear D gene. Germline assignment: CDR1 DFQATT and CDR2 SNEGSKA (reference sequence). The CDR3 spans 12 residues. V lost 3 bases and J lost 5, with 8 bases in between. The CDR3 sequence: CSASGPNNEQFF. CDR3 DNA sequence: TGCAGTGCTAGTGGTCCCAACAATGAGCAGTTCTTC.